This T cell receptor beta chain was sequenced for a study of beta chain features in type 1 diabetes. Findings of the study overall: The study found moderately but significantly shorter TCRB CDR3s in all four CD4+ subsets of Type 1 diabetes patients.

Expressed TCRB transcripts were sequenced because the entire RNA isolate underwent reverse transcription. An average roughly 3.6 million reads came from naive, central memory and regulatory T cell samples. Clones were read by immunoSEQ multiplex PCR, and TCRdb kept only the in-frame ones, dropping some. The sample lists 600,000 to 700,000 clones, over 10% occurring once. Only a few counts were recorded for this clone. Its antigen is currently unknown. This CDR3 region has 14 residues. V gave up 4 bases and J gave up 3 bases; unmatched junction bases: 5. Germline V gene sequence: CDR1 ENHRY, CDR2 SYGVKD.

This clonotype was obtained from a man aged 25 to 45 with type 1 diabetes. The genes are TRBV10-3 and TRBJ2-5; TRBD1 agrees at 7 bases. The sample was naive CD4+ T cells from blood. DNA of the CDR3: TGTGCCATCAGTGTGAGACAGGGTGAAGAGACCCAGTACTTC. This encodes CAISVRQGEETQYF.